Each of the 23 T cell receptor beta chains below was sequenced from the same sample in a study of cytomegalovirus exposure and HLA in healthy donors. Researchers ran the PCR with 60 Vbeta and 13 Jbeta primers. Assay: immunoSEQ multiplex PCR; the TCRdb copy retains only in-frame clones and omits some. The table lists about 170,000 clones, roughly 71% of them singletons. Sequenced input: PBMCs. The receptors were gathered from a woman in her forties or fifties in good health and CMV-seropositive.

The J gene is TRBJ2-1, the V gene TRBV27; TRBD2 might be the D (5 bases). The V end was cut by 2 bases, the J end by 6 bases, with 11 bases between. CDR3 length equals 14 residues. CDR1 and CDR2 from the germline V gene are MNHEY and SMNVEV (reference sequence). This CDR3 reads CASSLGSAGNEQFF. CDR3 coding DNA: TGTGCCAGCAGTTTAGGATCGGCGGGCAATGAGCAGTTCTTC.

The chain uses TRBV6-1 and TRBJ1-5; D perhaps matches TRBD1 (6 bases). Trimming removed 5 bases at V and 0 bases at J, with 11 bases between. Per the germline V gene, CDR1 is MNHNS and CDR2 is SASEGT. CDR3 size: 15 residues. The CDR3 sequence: CASSPGTHSNQPQHF. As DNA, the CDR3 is TGTGCCAGCAGTCCGGGGACACATAGCAATCAGCCCCAGCATTTT.

This CDR3 is CASRPGQTNYGYTF. The CDR3 DNA reads as TGTGCCAGCAGACCGGGACAGACTAACTATGGCTACACCTTC. The chain recombines TRBV27 with TRBJ1-2; 7 bases agree with TRBD1. CDR1 is MNHEY, CDR2 SMNVEV, per germline (reference sequence). V dropped 6 bases and J dropped 0; count of bases not matched to a gene: 4. CDR3 length: 14 residues.

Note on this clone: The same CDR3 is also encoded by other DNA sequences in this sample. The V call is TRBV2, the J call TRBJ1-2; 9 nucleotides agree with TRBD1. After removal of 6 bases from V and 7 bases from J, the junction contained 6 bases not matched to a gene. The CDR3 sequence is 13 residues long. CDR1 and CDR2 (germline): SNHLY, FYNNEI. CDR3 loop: CASSQQGAGGYTF. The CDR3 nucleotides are TGTGCCAGCAGCCAACAGGGGGCGGGTGGCTACACCTTC.

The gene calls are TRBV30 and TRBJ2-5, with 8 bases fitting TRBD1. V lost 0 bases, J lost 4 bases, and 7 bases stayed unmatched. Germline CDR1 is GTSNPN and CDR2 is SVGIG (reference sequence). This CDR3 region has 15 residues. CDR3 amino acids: CAWSVSQGASETQYF. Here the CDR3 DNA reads TGTGCCTGGAGTGTTAGTCAGGGGGCGTCAGAGACCCAGTACTTC. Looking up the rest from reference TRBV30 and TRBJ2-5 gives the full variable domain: SQTIHQWPATLVQPVGSPLSLECTVEGTSNPNLYWYRQAAGRGLQLLFYSVGIGQISSEVPQNLSASRPQDRQFILSSKKLLLSDSGFYLCAWSVSQGASETQYFGPGTRLLVL.

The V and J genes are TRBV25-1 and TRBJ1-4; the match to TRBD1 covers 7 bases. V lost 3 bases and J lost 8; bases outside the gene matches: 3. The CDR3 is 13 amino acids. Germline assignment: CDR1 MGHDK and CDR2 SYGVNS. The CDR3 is CASSDPDREKLFF. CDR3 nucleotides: TGTGCCAGCAGTGATCCGGACAGGGAAAAACTGTTTTTT. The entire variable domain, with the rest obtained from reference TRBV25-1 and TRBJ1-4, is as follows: EADIYQTPRYLVIGTGKKITLECSQTMGHDKMYWYQQDPGMELHLIHYSYGVNSTEKGDLSSESTVSRIRTEHFPLTLESARPSHTSQYLCASSDPDREKLFFGSGTQLSVL.

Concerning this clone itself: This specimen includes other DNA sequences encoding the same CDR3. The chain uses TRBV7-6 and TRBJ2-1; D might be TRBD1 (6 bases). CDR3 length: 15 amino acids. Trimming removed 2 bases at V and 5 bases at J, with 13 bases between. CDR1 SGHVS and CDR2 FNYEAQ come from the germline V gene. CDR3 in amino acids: CASSLSSRQDNEQFF. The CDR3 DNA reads TGTGCCAGCAGCTTATCTAGTCGACAGGACAATGAGCAGTTCTTC.

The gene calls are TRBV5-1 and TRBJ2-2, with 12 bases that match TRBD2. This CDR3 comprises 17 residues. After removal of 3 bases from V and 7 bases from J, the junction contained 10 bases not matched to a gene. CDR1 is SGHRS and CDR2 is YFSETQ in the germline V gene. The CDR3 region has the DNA TGCGCCAGCAGCTCAAGGGCTAGCGGGGGGGCCAGCGGGGAGCTGTTTTTT. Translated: CASSSRASGGASGELFF.

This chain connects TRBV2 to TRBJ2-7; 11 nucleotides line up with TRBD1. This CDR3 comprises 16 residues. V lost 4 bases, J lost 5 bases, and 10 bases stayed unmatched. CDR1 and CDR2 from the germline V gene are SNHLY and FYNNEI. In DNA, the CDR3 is TGTGCCAGCAGTGGGGCCCCGGGACAGGGGGTCCACGAGCAGTACTTC. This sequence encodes CASSGAPGQGVHEQYF. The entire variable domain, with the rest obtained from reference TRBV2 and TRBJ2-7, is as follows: EPEVTQTPSHQVTQMGQEVILRCVPISNHLYFYWYRQILGQKVEFLVSFYNNEISEKSEIFDDQFSVERPDGSNFTLKIRSTKLEDSAMYFCASSGAPGQGVHEQYFGPGTRLTVT.

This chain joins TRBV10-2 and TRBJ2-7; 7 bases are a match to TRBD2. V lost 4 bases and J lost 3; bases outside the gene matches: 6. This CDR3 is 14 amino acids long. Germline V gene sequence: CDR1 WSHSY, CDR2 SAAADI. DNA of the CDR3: TGCGCCAGCAGTGCTAGCGGAGAAGACTACGAGCAGTACTTC. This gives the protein CASSASGEDYEQYF.

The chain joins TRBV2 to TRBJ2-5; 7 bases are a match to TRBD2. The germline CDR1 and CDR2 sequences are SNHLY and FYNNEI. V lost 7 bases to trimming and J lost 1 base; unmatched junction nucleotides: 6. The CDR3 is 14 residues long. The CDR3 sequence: CASMGLAAQETQYF. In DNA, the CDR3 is TGTGCCAGCATGGGGCTAGCGGCCCAAGAGACCCAGTACTTC.

The chain's CDR3 is CASSQNLGHRNKNYGYTF. The CDR3 nucleotides are TGCGCCAGCAGCCAGAACTTGGGACACCGTAACAAAAACTATGGCTACACCTTC. V is TRBV4-1 and J is TRBJ1-2; D may be TRBD1 (6 bases). This CDR3 is built from 18 residues. Germline V gene data show CDR1 as MGHRA and CDR2 as YSYEKL. V gave up 3 bases and J gave up 2 bases, with 22 bases separating them.

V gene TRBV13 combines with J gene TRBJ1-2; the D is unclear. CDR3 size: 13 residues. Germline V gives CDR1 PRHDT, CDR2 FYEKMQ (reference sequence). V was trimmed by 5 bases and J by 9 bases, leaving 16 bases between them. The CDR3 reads CASSTLLAGSYTF. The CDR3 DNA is TGTGCCAGCAGCACCCTTTTAGCGGGAAGCTACACCTTC.

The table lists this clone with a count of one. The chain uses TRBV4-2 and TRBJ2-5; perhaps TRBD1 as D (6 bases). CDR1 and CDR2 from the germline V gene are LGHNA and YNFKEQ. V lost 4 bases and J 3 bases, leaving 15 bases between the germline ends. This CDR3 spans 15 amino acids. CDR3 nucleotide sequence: TGTGCCAGCAGCCCAGGAGGTAACAGGGAAGAGACCCAGTACTTC. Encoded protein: CASSPGGNREETQYF.

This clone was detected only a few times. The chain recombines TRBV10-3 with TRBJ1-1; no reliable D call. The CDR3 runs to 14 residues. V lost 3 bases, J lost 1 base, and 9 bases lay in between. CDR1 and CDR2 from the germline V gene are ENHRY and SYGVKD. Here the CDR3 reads CAISDYVSNTEAFF. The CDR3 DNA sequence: TGTGCCATCAGTGACTACGTCTCGAACACTGAAGCTTTCTTT.

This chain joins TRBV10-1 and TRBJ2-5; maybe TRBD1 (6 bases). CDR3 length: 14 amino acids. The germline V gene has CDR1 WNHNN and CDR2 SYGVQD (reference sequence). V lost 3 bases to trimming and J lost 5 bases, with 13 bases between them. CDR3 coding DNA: TGCGCCAGCAGTGATCAGGGGAAGCCGGAGACCCAGTACTTC. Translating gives CASSDQGKPETQYF.

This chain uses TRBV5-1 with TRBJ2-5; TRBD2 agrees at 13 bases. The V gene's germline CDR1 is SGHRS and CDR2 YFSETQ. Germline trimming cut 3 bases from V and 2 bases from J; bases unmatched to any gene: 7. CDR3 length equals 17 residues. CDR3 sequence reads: CASSSTSGGSLQETQYF. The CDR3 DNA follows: TGCGCCAGCAGCTCGACTAGCGGGGGGAGTCTACAAGAGACCCAGTACTTC.

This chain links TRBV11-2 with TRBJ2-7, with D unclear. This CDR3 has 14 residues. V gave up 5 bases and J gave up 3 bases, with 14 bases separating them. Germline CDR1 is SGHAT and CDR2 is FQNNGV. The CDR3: CASSLKLVLYEQYF. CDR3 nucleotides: TGTGCCAGCAGCCTAAAACTGGTTCTCTACGAGCAGTACTTC.

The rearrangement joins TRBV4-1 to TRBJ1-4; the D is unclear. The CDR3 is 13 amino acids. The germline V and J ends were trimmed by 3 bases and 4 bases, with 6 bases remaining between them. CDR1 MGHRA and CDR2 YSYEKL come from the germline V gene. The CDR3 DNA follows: TGCGCCAGCAGCCAGGTAGTTAATGAAAAACTGTTTTTT. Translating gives CASSQVVNEKLFF.

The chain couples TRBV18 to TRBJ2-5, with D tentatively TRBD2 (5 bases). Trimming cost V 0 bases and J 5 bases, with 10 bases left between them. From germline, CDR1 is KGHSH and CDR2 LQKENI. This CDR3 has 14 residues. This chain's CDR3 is CASSPPSREETQYF. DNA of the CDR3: TGTGCCAGCTCACCACCGTCAAGGGAGGAGACCCAGTACTTC.

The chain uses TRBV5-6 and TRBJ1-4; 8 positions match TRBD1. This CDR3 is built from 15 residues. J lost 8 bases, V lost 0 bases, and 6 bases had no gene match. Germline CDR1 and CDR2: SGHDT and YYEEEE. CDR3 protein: CASSLVSGGEEKLFF. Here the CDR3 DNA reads TGTGCCAGCAGCTTGGTGTCAGGGGGCGAAGAAAAACTGTTTTTT.

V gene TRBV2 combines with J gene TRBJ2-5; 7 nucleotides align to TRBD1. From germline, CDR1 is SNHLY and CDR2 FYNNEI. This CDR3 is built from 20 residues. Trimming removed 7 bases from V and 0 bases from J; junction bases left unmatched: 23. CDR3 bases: TGTGCCAGCATCCTCACCCCTATCCCAACCGGGACAGATAACCAAGAGACCCAGTACTTC. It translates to CASILTPIPTGTDNQETQYF.

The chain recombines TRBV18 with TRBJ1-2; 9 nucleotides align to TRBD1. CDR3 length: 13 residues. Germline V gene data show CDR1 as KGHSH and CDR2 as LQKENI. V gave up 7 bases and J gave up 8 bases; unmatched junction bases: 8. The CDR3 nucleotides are TGTGCCAGCTTTCAACAGGGGGCTGGGGGCTACACCTTC. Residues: CASFQQGAGGYTF.